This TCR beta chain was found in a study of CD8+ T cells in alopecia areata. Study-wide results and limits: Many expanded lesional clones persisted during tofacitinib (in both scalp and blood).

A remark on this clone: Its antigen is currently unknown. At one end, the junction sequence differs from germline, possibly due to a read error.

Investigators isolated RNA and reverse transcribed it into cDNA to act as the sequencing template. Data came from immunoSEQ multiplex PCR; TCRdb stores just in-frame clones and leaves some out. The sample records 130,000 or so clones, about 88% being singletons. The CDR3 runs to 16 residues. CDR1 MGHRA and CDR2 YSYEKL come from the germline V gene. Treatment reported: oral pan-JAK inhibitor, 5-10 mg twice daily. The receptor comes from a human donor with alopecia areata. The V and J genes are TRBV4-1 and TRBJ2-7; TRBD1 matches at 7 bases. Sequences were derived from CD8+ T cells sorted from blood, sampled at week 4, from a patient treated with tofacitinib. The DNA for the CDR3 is TGCGCCGGCAGCCAAGGTCCAGACAGGGCCACCTACGAGCAGTACTTC. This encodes CAGSQGPDRATYEQYF.